This T cell receptor (beta chain) was obtained from a study of T-cell memory formation after mild COVID-19 (dated by TCRdb to the early 2020s). Describing the broader study: Most TCR sequence clusters were specific to one of the two donors. T-cell clones expanding and contracting after mild COVID-19 in two donors were tracked by longitudinal TCRalpha and TCRbeta repertoire sequencing. The cohort comprised two young, previously healthy adult volunteers, one female and one male.

The CDR3 has 14 amino acids, counting the end cysteine and phenylalanine. Of all the DNA, just the CDR3 is kept, 42 bases in frame from base 1. V lost 4 bases and J lost 5 bases; the stretch between them is 14 bases long. CDR1 and CDR2 are drawn from the germline V gene: MGHRA, YSYEKL. Ficoll-Paque density gradient centrifugation was the method used to isolate PBMCs. What the research found in general, with its limitations: The detection of some responding clones in pre-infection memory suggests that pre-existing cross-reactive memory T cells joined the SARS-CoV-2 response. SARS-CoV-2 specificity of the second-wave clones peaking on day 37 was not confirmed. Balanced CD4/CD8 phenotypes were observed for clones contracting from day 15 to 85, whereas a bias towards CD4+ was observed for a second wave of clones expanding from day 15 to 37. Contracting CD4+ clones were found mainly in CM and EM memory subsets, while CD8+ clones were enriched in EMRA. The study included only a couple of mild cases, and larger cohorts that include severe cases with pre-infection samples were judged to be necessary.

The data were produced on an Illumina NovaSeq 6000. Using 5'RACE with constant-segment primers, TCRalpha and TCRbeta cDNA libraries were constructed, with sample barcodes and unique molecular identifiers added in the process. RNA was extracted from every sample with Trizol reagent. Amplification of the libraries took two PCR steps, and the second step added a second sample barcode plus Illumina TruSeq adapters. Libraries were sequenced on an Illumina NovaSeq with 2 x 150 bp paired-end reads. On the study's bioinformatics: Reads were demultiplexed and collapsed into UMI-guided consensus sequences with migec v1.2.7. Using mixcr v2.1.11, the UMI consensuses were aligned to TRA and TRB V and J templates and assembled into clonotypes. A clonotype was counted as expanded or contracted only if both edgeR and NoisET called the change significant, with noise models trained on biological replicates. For edgeR calls, the thresholds were a false discovery rate-adjusted p below 0.01 and a log2 fold-change of 1. PCA with hierarchical clustering of max-normalized trajectories of the 1000 most abundant clonotypes was used as exploratory dynamics analysis. The CD4 or CD8 phenotype of responding clones was assigned using the separately sequenced CD4+ and CD8+ repertoires. TCRdb reprocessing: public reads trimmed at Q25 with fastp, clones called with MiXCR, in-frame beta chains kept. Merged by CDR3 protein, the rows form single entries marked with the most common genes and DNA. These V and J calls rely on TCRdb rather than the paper's analysis. The sample table holds more than 200,000 distinct CDR3 sequences, of which less than 20% were seen once. In total, the top ten clones hold approximately 3.5% of the sample.

This clonotype was found a few times. The antigen it recognizes is unknown. Base quality data are lacking; no much larger clone is found one base away. This sequence originates from a man between 18 and 35 years old who had mild COVID-19 (a few samples of this study predate the infection). The sample titles of this study are shuffled in the database, so cell type and time point are left out; the donor was told from shared clones. Specimen: PBMCs or a T cell subset sorted from them (not recorded which). In this chain, TRBV4-1 is recombined with TRBJ1-1; the D gene is perhaps TRBD1, on 5 matching bases. The CDR3 in this case is CASSPSGGRTEAFF. The sequenced DNA: TGCGCCAGCAGCCCCTCCGGGGGGAGGACTGAAGCTTTCTTT.